Following are 10 T cell receptor beta chains from one sample sequenced in a study of T cell responses to AZD1222 COVID-19 vaccine. Sequenced by immunoSEQ multiplex PCR; TCRdb stores in-frame clones only, minus some. The sample lists 110,000 or so clones; 86% were seen once. The input for sequencing was peripheral blood, taken on day 0 of AZD1222 vaccination. The receptors here all came from an adult in good health.

V and J are TRBV12-3 or TRBV12-4 and TRBJ1-4; a possible D gene is TRBD1 (5 bases). The CDR3 loop spans 13 amino acids. V was cut by 6 bases and J by 8 bases, with 13 bases left in between. CDR3 protein: CASSRGRIEKLFF. DNA for the CDR3: TGTGCCAGCAGCCGGGGACGAATCGAAAAACTGTTTTTT.

This sequence joins TRBV6-5 and TRBJ1-4; 7 nucleotides align to TRBD1. Germline V gives CDR1 MNHEY, CDR2 SVGAGI. This CDR3 contains 13 residues. After removal of 6 bases from V and 4 bases from J, the junction contained 2 bases not matched to a gene. The CDR3 loop reads CASRGQFNEKLFF. The CDR3 region has the DNA TGTGCCAGCAGGGGACAGTTTAATGAAAAACTGTTTTTT.

The rearrangement links TRBV6-2 or TRBV6-3 to TRBJ1-5; D possibly corresponds to TRBD1 (5 bases). V was cut by 5 bases and J by 5 bases, with 19 bases left in between. Germline V lookup: CDR1 MNHEY, CDR2 SVGEGT. The CDR3 has 16 amino acids. The CDR3 is CASSARDAEYHQPQHF. The CDR3 nucleotides are TGTGCCAGCAGTGCCCGGGACGCAGAGTATCATCAGCCCCAGCATTTT.

The rearrangement joins TRBV19 to TRBJ1-1; TRBD1 aligns across 9 bases. Germline V lookup: CDR1 LNHDA, CDR2 SQIVND (reference sequence). J gave up 3 bases and V 8 bases, and 4 bases lay outside the gene matches. CDR3 size: 13 residues. CDR3 sequence: CASGQGLYTEAFF. In DNA form, the CDR3 reads TGTGCCAGTGGACAGGGGCTCTACACTGAAGCTTTCTTT.

The V gene is TRBV28, the J gene TRBJ2-7, with D perhaps matching TRBD2 (6 bases). The CDR3 is made up of 12 amino acids. Germline V CDR1 and CDR2: MDHEN, SYDVKM. The V and J ends lost 6 bases and 4 bases respectively, with 10 bases between them. This chain's CDR3 is CASREGGYEQYF. The CDR3 DNA follows: TGTGCCAGCAGGGAGGGCGGATACGAGCAGTACTTC. The variable domain in full, with the rest retrieved from reference TRBV28 and TRBJ2-7, is DVKVTQSSRYLVKRTGEKVFLECVQDMDHENMFWYRQDPGLGLRLIYFSYDVKMKEKGDIPEGYSVSREKKERFSLILESASTNQTSMYLCASREGGYEQYFGPGTRLTVT.

This chain joins TRBV28 and TRBJ1-2, with no clear D. Per the germline V gene, CDR1 is MDHEN and CDR2 is SYDVKM. The length of the CDR3 is 14 residues. Trimming pared 9 bases from V and 0 bases from J, leaving 14 bases between. CDR3 DNA sequence: TGTGCCAGTAAAGAAGGACGCCCTAACTATGGCTACACCTTC. Translated: CASKEGRPNYGYTF.

V usage is TRBV7-2 and J usage is TRBJ1-5, with unresolved D. V was pared by 5 bases and J by 2 bases, with 16 bases between. The V gene's germline CDR1 is SGHTA and CDR2 FQGNSA. The CDR3 runs to 16 residues. In DNA, the CDR3 is TGTGCCAGCAGCCTTAACGGGCCTGGAGGCAATCAGCCCCAGCATTTT. Residues: CASSLNGPGGNQPQHF. The full variable domain, completed using reference TRBV7-2 and TRBJ1-5, is GAGVSQSPSNKVTEKGKDVELRCDPISGHTALYWYRQSLGQGLEFLIYFQGNSAPDKSGLPSDRFSAERTGGSVSTLTIQRTQQEDSAVYLCASSLNGPGGNQPQHFGDGTRLSIL.

The J gene is TRBJ1-6, the V gene TRBV7-8; 9 bases align to TRBD1. V trimming: 5 bases; J trimming: 7 bases; junction bases outside the gene matches: 6. The germline V gene has CDR1 SGHVS and CDR2 FQNEAQ. The CDR3 is made up of 15 amino acids. DNA for the CDR3: TGTGCCAGCAGCCCACGGGACAGGGTCAATTCACCCCTCCACTTT. This codes for CASSPRDRVNSPLHF.

The genes are TRBV27 and TRBJ2-7; no definite D call. The CDR3 has 11 amino acids. Germline CDR1 and CDR2: MNHEY and SMNVEV (reference sequence). Trimming shortened V by 5 bases and J by 4 bases, and 6 bases separated the two germline ends. The CDR3 coding sequence is TGTGCCAGCAGTCCACGATACGAGCAGTACTTC. Protein: CASSPRYEQYF.

The rearrangement joins TRBV11-2 to TRBJ2-7; maybe TRBD1 (5 bases). The germline CDR1 and CDR2 sequences are SGHAT and FQNNGV. The CDR3 has 16 amino acids. Trimming took off 2 bases at V and 1 base at J, with 15 bases between the two ends. The CDR3 protein is CASSLLRGSNSYEQYF. DNA of the CDR3: TGTGCCAGCAGCTTACTTAGGGGCAGTAATTCCTACGAGCAGTACTTC.